The clone carrying this T cell receptor beta chain was detected ten times or more. As yet, its antigen is unknown. This specimen comes from a study of human T cells and chemical hapten exposure. The CDR3 runs 14 residues. Germline CDR1 SGHVS, CDR2 FNYEAQ. Unmatched junction bases numbered 1, after V lost 4 bases and J lost 5 bases. Study-level points and caveats: With patch test score, the counts of PT1 expanded TCRs showed a positive correlation.

Via MiXCR, TCRdb re-called the RACE reads, giving one row per CDR3 protein. The data contain tens of thousands of distinct CDR3 sequences, roughly a tenth of them singletons. Described time point: pre-sensitization, week 0. As for treatment: therapeutic diphenylcyclopropenone sensitization with weekly scalp DPC. From whole blood left unfractionated, total RNA was extracted. The TCR comes from a man younger than 45 with alopecia areata. Some clones in this sample may be carry-over from other donors' samples. The gene calls are TRBV7-6 and TRBJ2-3; 12 bases are shared with TRBD2. Sequencing was performed on whole blood, taken in connection with sensitization to the hapten diphenylcyclopropenone (DPC). In DNA form, the CDR3 reads TGTGCCAGCAGCTCGGGACTAGCGGGAGATACGCAGTATTTT. Translation: CASSSGLAGDTQYF.